Listed here are 23 T cell receptor beta chains from one sample, sequenced in a study of early T cells in non-severe SARS-CoV-2 infection. MiXCR, applied by TCRdb to the 5' RACE reads, yields one record per CDR3 protein. Here the sample spans roughly 32,000 distinct CDR3 sequences, 5% to 6.5% being singletons. The source material was whole blood. These receptors were taken from an adult who was a healthcare worker with PCR-confirmed SARS-CoV-2 infection or an uninfected control (not recorded which).

Sample share makes this clonotype medium-sized. The rearrangement joins TRBV7-9 to TRBJ1-2; 7 bases align to TRBD1. V lost 5 bases, J lost 1 base, and 7 bases stayed unmatched. The CDR3 extends over 15 amino acids. The germline gives CDR1 SEHNR, CDR2 FQNEAQ (reference sequence). The CDR3 sequence: CASSPRTGLNYGYTF. DNA of the CDR3: TGTGCCAGCAGCCCCCGGACAGGTCTTAACTATGGCTACACCTTC.

Many counts were recorded for this clonotype. CDR3 residues: CASSLADFGSYEQYF. In DNA form, the CDR3 reads TGCGCCAGCAGCTTGGCAGACTTCGGATCCTACGAGCAGTACTTC. The V gene is TRBV5-1, the J gene TRBJ2-7, with no clear D. CDR1 and CDR2 (germline): SGHRS, YFSETQ. The CDR3 contains 15 residues. V dropped 0 bases and J dropped 1 base, with 11 bases sitting between them.

This sequence joins TRBV5-4 and TRBJ2-7; 8 bases are shared with TRBD1. Unmatched junction bases numbered 13, after V lost 3 bases and J lost 2 bases. The CDR3 has 17 residues. Germline assignment: CDR1 SGHNT and CDR2 YYREEE (reference sequence). The CDR3 nucleotides read TGTGCCAGCAGCTCCAAAGGACAGGGTGGAAGGGCCTACGAGCAGTACTTC. The encoded protein is CASSSKGQGGRAYEQYF.

This clonotype was found many times. The rearrangement uses TRBV2 and TRBJ2-1, with 11 bases aligning to TRBD1. The CDR3 consists of 15 residues. Germline V lookup: CDR1 SNHLY, CDR2 FYNNEI. V shed 5 bases and J 8 bases; nucleotides not matched to a gene: 8. The DNA for the CDR3 is TGTGCCAGCAGTTCCGGGACAGGGGGTATCGATGAGCAGTTCTTC. This gives the protein CASSSGTGGIDEQFF.

Ten or more counts support this clonotype. The chain joins TRBV12-3 or TRBV12-4 to TRBJ2-3; D is undetermined. The length of the CDR3 is 16 residues. Trimming left V 5 bases short and J 6 bases short, with 21 bases between. CDR3 DNA: TGTGCCAGCAGTCCGACTCATGGGAAAGGCTCCGATACGCAGTATTTT. Residues: CASSPTHGKGSDTQYF.

There are many counts of this clonotype. This sequence joins TRBV19 and TRBJ2-3, with TRBD2 identical over 7 bases. The CDR3 is made up of 14 amino acids. From germline, CDR1 is LNHDA and CDR2 SQIVND (reference sequence). V trimming: 4 bases; J trimming: 2 bases; junction bases outside the gene matches: 3. Here the CDR3 reads CASSTGLFTDTQYF. For the CDR3, the DNA is TGTGCCAGTAGTACGGGACTATTCACAGATACGCAGTATTTT.

This clonotype is termed medium-sized. The rearrangement joins TRBV7-9 to TRBJ1-2; the match to TRBD1 covers 7 bases. Germline CDR1 and CDR2: SEHNR and FQNEAQ (reference sequence). The CDR3 runs 12 residues. V was clipped by 4 bases and J by 8 bases; unmatched bases: 4. The CDR3 here is CASSSWTGGYTF. The CDR3 DNA reads as TGTGCCAGCAGCTCATGGACAGGAGGCTACACCTTC.

In its sample, this clonotype was seen many times. V usage is TRBV30 and J usage is TRBJ1-3; D ambiguous. Trimming removed 3 bases from V and 0 bases from J, with 12 bases in between. This CDR3 region has 15 residues. The germline V gene has CDR1 GTSNPN and CDR2 SVGIG (reference sequence). The CDR3 is CAWRGYLSSGNTIYF. DNA for the CDR3: TGTGCCTGGAGGGGGTATTTGAGCTCTGGAAACACCATATATTTT. Combining the CDR3 with reference TRBV30 and TRBJ1-3 gives the whole variable domain SQTIHQWPATLVQPVGSPLSLECTVEGTSNPNLYWYRQAAGRGLQLLFYSVGIGQISSEVPQNLSASRPQDRQFILSSKKLLLSDSGFYLCAWRGYLSSGNTIYFGEGSWLTVV.

Ten or more counts support this clonotype. The V gene is TRBV20-1, the J gene TRBJ1-4; D might be TRBD1 (6 bases). The V gene's germline CDR1 is DFQATT and CDR2 SNEGSKA (reference sequence). The V and J ends lost 0 bases and 4 bases respectively, with 12 bases between them. The CDR3 spans 15 residues. The DNA of the CDR3 is TGCAGTGCTAGAGACTACAGGGCGGATAATGAAAAACTGTTTTTT. It encodes CSARDYRADNEKLFF.

The chain combines TRBV7-2 with TRBJ2-7; 9 bases align to TRBD1. V was pared by 5 bases and J by 6 bases, with 8 bases of the junction left unmatched. The germline V gene has CDR1 SGHTA and CDR2 FQGNSA. The CDR3 is 14 amino acids. In DNA, the CDR3 is TGTGCCAGCAGCCTAACAGGGACAGGGAGCGAGCAGTACTTC. As protein: CASSLTGTGSEQYF.

The J gene is TRBJ2-5, the V gene TRBV5-1; the match to TRBD1 covers 8 bases. Trimming at V came to 4 bases and at J to 4 bases, leaving 12 bases not matched to a gene. Germline values: CDR1 SGHRS, CDR2 YFSETQ. The CDR3 consists of 16 residues. The CDR3 loop is CASSKTGQGGAETQYF. As DNA, the CDR3 is TGCGCCAGCAGCAAAACTGGACAGGGCGGAGCAGAGACCCAGTACTTC.

Ten or more counts support this clonotype. This chain joins TRBV29-1 and TRBJ1-2; 11 nucleotides agree with TRBD1. The CDR3 contains 15 residues. Trimming removed 7 bases from V and 7 bases from J; junction bases left unmatched: 14. Germline lookup yields CDR1 SQVTM and CDR2 ANQGSEA. Written as DNA, the CDR3 is TGCAGCGCCCCAAGGACAGGGGGCGGGTCCCTTGGCTACACCTTC. This sequence encodes CSAPRTGGGSLGYTF.

This clonotype occurred a few times. V and J are TRBV6-6 and TRBJ1-1, with D tentatively TRBD1 (6 bases). There are 13 residues in the CDR3. Germline lookup yields CDR1 MNHNY and CDR2 SVGAGI (reference sequence). V shed 6 bases and J shed 8 bases, with 16 bases lying between them. CDR3 DNA sequence: TGTGCCAGCAGCAACGGGGGGGCCCAGGAAGCTTTCTTT. It yields the protein CASSNGGAQEAFF.

This clonotype was seen only a few times. This sequence joins TRBV18 and TRBJ2-5, with D unclear. CDR1 KGHSH and CDR2 LQKENI come from the germline V gene. The CDR3 loop spans 14 amino acids. Trimming removed 4 bases from V and 5 bases from J, with 14 bases in between. As DNA, the CDR3 is TGTGCCAGCTCACTTATGGACCTCGAGGAGACCCAGTACTTC. It is translated as CASSLMDLEETQYF.

This clonotype was detected ten times or more. This chain joins TRBV6-6 and TRBJ2-3; D unclear. Deletions cut 2 bases from V and 2 bases from J, with 8 bases between. The CDR3 length is 14 residues. Germline V gene lookup returns CDR1 MNHNY and CDR2 SVGAGI (reference sequence). The CDR3 is CASSYGRNTDTQYF. Here the CDR3 DNA reads TGTGCCAGCAGTTACGGTCGGAACACAGATACGCAGTATTTT.

This clonotype has a count of ten or more. The rearrangement uses TRBV29-1 and TRBJ2-2; TRBD1 matches 9 bases. The CDR3 is 14 amino acids. The V gene's germline CDR1 is SQVTM and CDR2 ANQGSEA. After removal of 7 bases from V and 2 bases from J, the junction contained 5 bases not matched to a gene. The CDR3 DNA reads TGCAGCGGAGGCACAGGGGGCAACACCGGGGAGCTGTTTTTT. Protein product: CSGGTGGNTGELFF.

This clonotype was seen repeatedly, ten times or more. The chain couples TRBV5-1 to TRBJ2-7; TRBD1 agrees at 7 bases. J was trimmed by 3 bases and V by 4 bases; bases with no gene match: 4. Germline loops: CDR1 SGHRS, CDR2 YFSETQ. The CDR3 runs to 13 residues. CDR3 coding DNA: TGCGCCAGCAGCGCAGCAGGGGGCTACGAGCAGTACTTC. This gives the protein CASSAAGGYEQYF.

This clonotype was counted at least ten times. The chain uses TRBV14 and TRBJ2-1; D might be TRBD2 (6 bases). CDR1 SGHDN and CDR2 FVKESK come from the germline V gene. The V end was cut by 4 bases, the J end by 0 bases, with 13 bases between. The CDR3 covers 16 residues. The DNA for the CDR3 is TGTGCCAGCAGCCTTTTTCGGGGGAGCTCCTACAATGAGCAGTTCTTC. It specifies CASSLFRGSSYNEQFF.

The sample holds many counts of this clonotype. CDR3 in amino acids: CASSAVSGNEQFF. The CDR3 DNA reads as TGCGCCAGCAGTGCAGTCTCGGGTAATGAGCAGTTCTTC. The rearrangement links TRBV10-1 to TRBJ2-1; no firm D call. Germline V gene sequence: CDR1 WNHNN, CDR2 SYGVQD (reference sequence). CDR3 length: 13 amino acids. Trimming removed 4 bases at V and 7 bases at J, with 11 bases between.

Ten or more counts support this clonotype. CDR3 in amino acids: CASSLLGRNQPQHF. CDR3 coding DNA: TGTGCCAGCAGCTTATTGGGCCGCAATCAGCCCCAGCATTTT. The chain couples TRBV7-2 to TRBJ1-5; D ambiguous. The CDR3 sequence is 14 residues long. Trimming removed 2 bases at V and 2 bases at J, with 7 bases between. The germline V gene encodes CDR1 SGHTA and CDR2 FQGNSA.

This clonotype was detected ten times or more. The chain combines TRBV12-3 or TRBV12-4 with TRBJ2-3; D tentatively reads TRBD1 or TRBD2 (6 bases each). CDR3 length: 16 residues. V was clipped by 6 bases and J by 2 bases, with 18 bases between them. CDR3 bases: TGTGCCAGCAGAATTAGGGGGGCGCTTGACACAGATACGCAGTATTTT. This codes for CASRIRGALDTDTQYF.

On this clonotype itself: A much larger clone differs from this one at a single base, so this may be a read error. The chain recombines TRBV5-1 with TRBJ2-5; no reliable D call. The CDR3 length is 13 residues. Germline V gene data show CDR1 as SGHRS and CDR2 as YFSETQ. Trimming stripped 5 bases from V and 1 base from J, with 9 bases between. In nucleotides, the CDR3 is TGCGCCAGCAGGCCCAGGCGCCAAGAGACCCAGTACTTC. Protein product: CASRPRRQETQYF.

At least ten counts were recorded for this clonotype. The chain couples TRBV3-1 to TRBJ1-2; 7 positions agree with TRBD1. Germline V gene data show CDR1 as LGHDT and CDR2 as YNNKEL (reference sequence). This CDR3 region has 18 residues. J gave up 2 bases and V 0 bases, and 12 bases lay outside the gene matches. The CDR3 DNA follows: TGTGCCAGCAGCCAAGAAACAGGGGAATTCGGTCGGAACTATGGCTACACCTTC. Translated: CASSQETGEFGRNYGYTF.